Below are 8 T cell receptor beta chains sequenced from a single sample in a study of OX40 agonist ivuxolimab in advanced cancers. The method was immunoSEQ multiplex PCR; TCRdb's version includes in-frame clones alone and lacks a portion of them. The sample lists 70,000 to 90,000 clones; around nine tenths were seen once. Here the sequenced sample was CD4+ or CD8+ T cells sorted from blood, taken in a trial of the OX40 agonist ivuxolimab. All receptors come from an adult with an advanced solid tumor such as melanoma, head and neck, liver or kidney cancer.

CDR3: CASSLGRGSYGYTF. For the CDR3, the DNA is TGCGCCAGCAGCTTGGGAAGGGGGAGCTATGGCTACACCTTC. This sequence joins TRBV5-1 and TRBJ1-2, with D possibly matching TRBD1 (6 bases). Looked up from germline, CDR1 is SGHRS and CDR2 is YFSETQ. The length of the CDR3 is 14 residues. V was pared by 0 bases and J by 4 bases, with 10 bases between.

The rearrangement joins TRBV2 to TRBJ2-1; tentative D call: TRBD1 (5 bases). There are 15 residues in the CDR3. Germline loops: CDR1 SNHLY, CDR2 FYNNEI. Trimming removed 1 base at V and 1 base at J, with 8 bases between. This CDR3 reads CASSEEAGSYNEQFF. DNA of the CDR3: TGTGCCAGCAGTGAAGAGGCAGGGTCCTACAATGAGCAGTTCTTC.

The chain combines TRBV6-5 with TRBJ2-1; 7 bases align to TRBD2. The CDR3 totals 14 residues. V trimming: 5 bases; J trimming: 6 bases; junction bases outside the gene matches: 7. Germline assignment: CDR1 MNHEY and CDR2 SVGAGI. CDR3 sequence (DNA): TGTGCCAGCAGTCCACGGGGGGTTGTCAATGAGCAGTTCTTC. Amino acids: CASSPRGVVNEQFF.

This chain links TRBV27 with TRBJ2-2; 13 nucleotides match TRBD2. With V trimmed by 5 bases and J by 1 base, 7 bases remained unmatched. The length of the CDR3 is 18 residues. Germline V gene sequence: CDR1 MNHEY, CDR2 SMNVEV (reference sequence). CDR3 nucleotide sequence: TGTGCCAGCAGTCCGAGGACTAGCGGGGGACTGAACACCGGGGAGCTGTTTTTT. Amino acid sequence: CASSPRTSGGLNTGELFF.

The CDR3 loop reads CASSFRVYEQYF. The CDR3 DNA reads TGCGCCAGCAGTTTCCGAGTCTACGAGCAGTACTTC. The rearrangement links TRBV23-1 to TRBJ2-7; no definite D call. TRBV23-1 is an open reading frame, and its role is uncertain. Trimming shortened V by 5 bases and J by 3 bases, and 8 bases separated the two germline ends. This CDR3 comprises 12 residues.

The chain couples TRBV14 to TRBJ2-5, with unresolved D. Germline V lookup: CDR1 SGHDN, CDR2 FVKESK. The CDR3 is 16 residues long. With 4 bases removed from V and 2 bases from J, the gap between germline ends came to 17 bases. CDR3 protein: CASSRLQTRGQETQYF. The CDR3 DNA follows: TGTGCCAGCAGCCGTCTCCAAACGAGAGGACAAGAGACCCAGTACTTC.

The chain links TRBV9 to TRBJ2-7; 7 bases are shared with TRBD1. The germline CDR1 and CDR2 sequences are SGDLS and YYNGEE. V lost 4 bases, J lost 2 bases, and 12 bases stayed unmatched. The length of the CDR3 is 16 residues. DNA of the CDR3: TGTGCCAGCAGCTCAGAGGGGACAGTGGGTCCCTACGAGCAGTACTTC. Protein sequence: CASSSEGTVGPYEQYF.

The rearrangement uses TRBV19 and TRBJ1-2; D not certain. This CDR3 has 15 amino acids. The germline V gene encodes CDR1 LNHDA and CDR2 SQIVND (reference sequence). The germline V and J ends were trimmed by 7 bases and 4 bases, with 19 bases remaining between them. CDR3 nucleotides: TGTGCCAGTAACCCCCTGGGCCTGGGGAGCTATGGCTACACCTTC. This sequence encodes CASNPLGLGSYGYTF.